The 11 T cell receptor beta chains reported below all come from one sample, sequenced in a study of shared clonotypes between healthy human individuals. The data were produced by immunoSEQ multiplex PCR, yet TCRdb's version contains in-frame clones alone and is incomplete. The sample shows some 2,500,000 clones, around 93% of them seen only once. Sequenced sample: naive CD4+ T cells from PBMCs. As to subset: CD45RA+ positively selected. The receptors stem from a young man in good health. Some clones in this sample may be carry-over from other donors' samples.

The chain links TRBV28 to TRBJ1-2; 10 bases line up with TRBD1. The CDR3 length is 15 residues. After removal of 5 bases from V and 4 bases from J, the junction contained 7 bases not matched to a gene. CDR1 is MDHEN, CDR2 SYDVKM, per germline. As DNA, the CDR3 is TGTGCCAGCAGTCTGAGACAGGGGGCCTCCTATGGCTACACCTTC. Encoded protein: CASSLRQGASYGYTF.

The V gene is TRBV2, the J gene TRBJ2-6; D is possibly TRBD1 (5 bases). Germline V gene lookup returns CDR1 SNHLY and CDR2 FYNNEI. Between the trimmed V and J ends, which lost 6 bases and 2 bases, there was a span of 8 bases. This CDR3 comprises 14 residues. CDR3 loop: CASRGLPGANVLTF. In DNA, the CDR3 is TGTGCCAGCAGGGGGCTACCTGGGGCCAACGTCCTGACTTTC.

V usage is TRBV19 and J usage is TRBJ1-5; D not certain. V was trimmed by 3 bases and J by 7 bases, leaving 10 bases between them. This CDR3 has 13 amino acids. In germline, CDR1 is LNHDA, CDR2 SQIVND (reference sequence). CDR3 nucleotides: TGTGCCAGTAGTATCCGGGAGCAGCAGCCCCAGCATTTT. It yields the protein CASSIREQQPQHF.

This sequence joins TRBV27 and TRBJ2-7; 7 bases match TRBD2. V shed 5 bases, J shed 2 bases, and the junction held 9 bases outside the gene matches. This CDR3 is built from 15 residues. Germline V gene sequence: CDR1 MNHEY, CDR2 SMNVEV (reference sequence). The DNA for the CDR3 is TGTGCCAGCAGTCCCCTAGCGGTGGGGGCCTACGAGCAGTACTTC. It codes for CASSPLAVGAYEQYF.

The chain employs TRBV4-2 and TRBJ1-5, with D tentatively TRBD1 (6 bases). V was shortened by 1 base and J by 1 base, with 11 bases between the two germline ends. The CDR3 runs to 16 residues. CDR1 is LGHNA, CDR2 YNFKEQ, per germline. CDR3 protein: CASSQGQVPSNQPQHF. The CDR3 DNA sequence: TGTGCCAGCAGCCAAGGACAGGTCCCCAGCAATCAGCCCCAGCATTTT.

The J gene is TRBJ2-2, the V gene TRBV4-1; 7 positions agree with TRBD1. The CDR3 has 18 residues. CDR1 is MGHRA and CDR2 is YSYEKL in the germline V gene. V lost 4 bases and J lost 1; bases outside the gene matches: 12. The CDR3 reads CASSLYLRQGLNTGELFF. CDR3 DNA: TGCGCCAGCAGCCTCTATCTCCGACAGGGTCTGAACACCGGGGAGCTGTTTTTT.

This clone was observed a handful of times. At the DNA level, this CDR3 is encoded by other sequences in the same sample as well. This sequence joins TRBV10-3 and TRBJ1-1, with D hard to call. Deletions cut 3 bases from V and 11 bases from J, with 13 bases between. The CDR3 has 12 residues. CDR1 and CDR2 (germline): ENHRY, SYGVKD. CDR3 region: CAISESTGEAFF. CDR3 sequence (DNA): TGTGCCATCAGTGAATCTACCGGAGAGGCTTTCTTT.

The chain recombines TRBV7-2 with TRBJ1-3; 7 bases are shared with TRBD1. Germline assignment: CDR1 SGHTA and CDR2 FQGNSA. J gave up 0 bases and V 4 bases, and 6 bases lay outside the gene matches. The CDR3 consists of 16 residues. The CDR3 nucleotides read TGTGCCAGCAGCTCGGGGGACAGCGCCTCTGGAAACACCATATATTTT. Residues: CASSSGDSASGNTIYF.

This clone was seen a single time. This chain's CDR3 is CASSLQSTDTQYF. DNA of the CDR3: TGTGCCAGCAGCTTACAGTCCACAGATACGCAGTATTTT. The chain carries TRBV7-6 and TRBJ2-3, with D unresolved. The CDR3 is made up of 13 amino acids. Germline assignment: CDR1 SGHVS and CDR2 FNYEAQ. Between the trimmed V and J ends, which lost 2 bases and 2 bases, there was a span of 5 bases.

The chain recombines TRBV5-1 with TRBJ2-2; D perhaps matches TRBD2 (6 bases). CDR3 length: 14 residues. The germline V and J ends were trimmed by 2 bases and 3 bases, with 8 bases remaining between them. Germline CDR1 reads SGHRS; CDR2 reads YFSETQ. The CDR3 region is CASSFREYTGELFF. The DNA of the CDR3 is TGCGCCAGCAGCTTCCGGGAGTACACCGGGGAGCTGTTTTTT.

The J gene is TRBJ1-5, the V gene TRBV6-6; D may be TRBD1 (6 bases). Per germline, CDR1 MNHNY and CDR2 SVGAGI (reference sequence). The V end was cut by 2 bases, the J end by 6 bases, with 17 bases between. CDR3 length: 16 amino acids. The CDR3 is CASSYPGAGDGQPQHF. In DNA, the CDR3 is TGTGCCAGCAGTTACCCGGGGGCAGGGGATGGTCAGCCCCAGCATTTT.